This T cell receptor (beta chain) is drawn from a study of shared T cell receptors in the human thymus. Only in-frame clones appear in the TCRdb table, and some are missing; sequencing was by immunoSEQ multiplex PCR. The data hold 700,000 or so clones, with 70% to 90% observed a single time. Germline V gene sequence: CDR1 SGHDN, CDR2 FVKESK. The CDR3 spans 16 residues. V was pared by 0 bases and J by 3 bases, with 14 bases between. This sample also belongs to another study, concerning human thymus T cells. Per that paper: Donor material was obtained from healthy Finnish infants undergoing corrective surgery for congenital heart defects. The thymus was resected at corrective cardiac surgery.

Sequenced sample: thymocytes. The chain combines TRBV14 with TRBJ1-2; a weak D match, TRBD1 (5 bases). The clonotype originates from a girl less than two years old with a congenital heart defect. CDR3 bases: TGTGCCAGCAGCCAAGAAGTGTGGGAAGGGGACTATGGCTACACCTTC. Encoded protein: CASSQEVWEGDYGYTF.